Reported below is one T cell receptor beta chain. This record belongs to a study of blood T cell repertoires in COVID-19. V was pared by 0 bases and J by 3 bases, with 8 bases of the junction left unmatched. Germline V gene lookup returns CDR1 MNHEY and CDR2 SVGEGT. The CDR3 extends over 16 amino acids. The assay was immunoSEQ multiplex PCR, and TCRdb's table has in-frame clones only and misses some. There are more than 400,000 clones in the sample; 70% to 90% occur only once, and approximately 3.2% lies in the top ten. Sequences were obtained from peripheral blood. The receptor comes from a human donor in a cohort sampled during active COVID-19. The V call is TRBV6-2 or TRBV6-3, the J call TRBJ2-7; 7 bases are a match to TRBD1. CDR3 DNA sequence: TGTGCCAGCAGTTACTCGACAAAGGGGGCACACTACGAGCAGTACTTC. It codes for CASSYSTKGAHYEQYF.